The sequence of this T cell receptor (beta chain) was determined in a study of Ad26.COV2.S vaccination and SARS-CoV-2 variants. Here immunoSEQ multiplex PCR was the method, and the copy in TCRdb shows in-frame clones only, minus some. The sample shows 180,000 or so clones, about 83% of them seen only once. V was cut by 2 bases and J by 3 bases, with 22 bases left in between. The germline gives CDR1 MGHRA, CDR2 YSYEKL. CDR3 size: 18 residues. Broader study findings: Comparable non-spike TCR breadth was observed in vaccine and placebo recipients. It was vaccine recipients, not placebo recipients, who had the higher spike-specific TCR breadth.

Remarks on this clone: The antigen is not known.

This chain uses TRBV4-1 with TRBJ2-5; tentative D call: TRBD2 (6 bases). The sequencing used peripheral blood, collected after recovery from COVID-19. The TCR was taken from a human donor who had recovered from COVID-19. CDR3 in amino acids: CASSQRGHPTGTEETQYF. In nucleotides, the CDR3 is TGCGCCAGCAGCCAACGCGGGCACCCTACTGGGACTGAAGAGACCCAGTACTTC.